Listed below are T cell receptor beta chains from one sample, sequenced in a study of shared clonotypes between healthy human individuals. The table came from immunoSEQ multiplex PCR; TCRdb's copy has only in-frame clones and leaves some out. The sample carries 1.5 million to 1.9 million clones, 98% recorded once. The source material was naive CD4+ T cells sorted from blood. Receptor source: a man between 25 and 39 years old in good health. The CDR3 runs from the conserved cysteine through the conserved F or W. The D gene is left open where the match is weak. Some rows have no size entry. The others give once, few or many, or a class for an expanded clone.

TRBV19	.	.	TRBJ1-5	TGTGCCAGTAGTGCCTCGGTAGTGCCCCAGCATTTT	CASSASVVPQHF
TRBV5-6	.	TRBD2	TRBJ2-3	TGTGCCAGCAGCCGAAGGACTAGGCGCACAGATACGCAGTATTTT	CASSRRTRRTDTQYF
TRBV7-2	.	.	TRBJ2-7	TGTGCCAGCAGCTCCGCTTTAGAAGTCTACGAGCAGTACTTC	CASSSALEVYEQYF
TRBV7-6	.	.	TRBJ2-3	TGTGCCAGCAGCATCAGCACAGATACGCAGTATTTT	CASSISTDTQYF
TRBV19	.	TRBD2	TRBJ2-3	TGTGCCAGTAGTATTTTAGCGGGTTCATCAGATACGCAGTATTTT	CASSILAGSSDTQYF
TRBV7-8	.	.	TRBJ1-1	TGTGCCAGCAGCCCGCAGGGAGGTTATGGGAACACTGAAGCTTTCTTT	CASSPQGGYGNTEAFF
TRBV5-4	.	.	TRBJ2-2	TGTGCCATAAGTGGAGGGGGCCCCGGGGAGCTGTTTTTT	CAISGGGPGELFF
TRBV6-1	.	TRBD2	TRBJ2-3	TGTGCCAGCACCGGCAGGGCGGGGGCAGATACGCAGTATTTT	CASTGRAGADTQYF
TRBV11-2	.	.	TRBJ2-1	TGTGCCAGCAGCTTAGGGGGAACCACCTACAATGAGCAGTTCTTC	CASSLGGTTYNEQFF
TRBV4-3	.	TRBD2	TRBJ2-1	TGCGCCAGCAGCCAAGAGGCTAGCGGGAGGATCATGGCCAATGAGCAGTTCTTC	CASSQEASGRIMANEQFF
TRBV5-4	.	.	TRBJ2-1	TGTGCCAGCAGCGGAAATCAGGACAGCCATGAGCAGTTCTTC	CASSGNQDSHEQFF
TRBV18	.	TRBD2	TRBJ2-1	TGTGCCAGCTCACCACAACAGCGGGAGCTTGAGCAGTTCTTC	CASSPQQRELEQFF
TRBV4-1	once	.	TRBJ1-2	TGCGCCAGCAGCCAAGGTGGGGTCCGGGACACCGACTATGGCTACACCTTC	CASSQGGVRDTDYGYTF
TRBV11-2	.	.	TRBJ2-1	TGTGCCAGCAGCTTGGAGAGGGCACCCTACAATGAGCAGTTCTTC	CASSLERAPYNEQFF
TRBV7-2	.	.	TRBJ2-1	TGTGCCAGCAGCAATTCTCCAAACTCTTACAATGAGCAGTTCTTC	CASSNSPNSYNEQFF
TRBV2	.	TRBD1	TRBJ1-2	TGTGCCAGCAGGGACGACAGGGGGCGCCAAGCTAACTATGGCTACACCTTC	CASRDDRGRQANYGYTF
TRBV7-2	.	TRBD2	TRBJ2-7	TGTGCCAGCAGCTTTTCCGGGAGGGGTCCCTACGAGCAGTACTTC	CASSFSGRGPYEQYF
TRBV9	.	.	TRBJ2-7	TGTGCCAGCAGCGCCACCGCGGCGCACTACGAGCAGTACTTC	CASSATAAHYEQYF
TRBV29-1	.	TRBD1	TRBJ2-1	TGCAGCGTTGTGGGAAACAGGGGGCGAGTGAACTACAATGAGCAGTTCTTC	CSVVGNRGRVNYNEQFF
TRBV9	.	.	TRBJ2-5	TGTGCCAGCAGCGACGGGCCTCGAGAGACCCAGTACTTC	CASSDGPRETQYF
TRBV5-1	.	TRBD2	TRBJ2-7	TGCGCCAGCAGCTTGGGGCGGTGGGAGGGAATCTCCTACTACGAGCAGTACTTC	CASSLGRWEGISYYEQYF
TRBV29-1	.	.	TRBJ1-5	TGCAGCGTTGGATCGGGGGTAAACAATCAGCCCCAGCATTTT	CSVGSGVNNQPQHF
TRBV19	.	.	TRBJ2-1	TGTGCCAGTAGTAGGACCGACCTTACAACCTACAATGAGCAGTTCTTC	CASSRTDLTTYNEQFF
TRBV29-1	.	TRBD2	TRBJ2-3	TGCAGCTCAGGACTAGTCCTAAGGCCAGATACGCAGTATTTT	CSSGLVLRPDTQYF
TRBV18	once	TRBD1	TRBJ1-5	TGTGCCAGCTCAATCGGACAGGGGAATCAGCCCCAGCATTTT	CASSIGQGNQPQHF
TRBV27	.	TRBD1	TRBJ2-7	TGTGCCAGCAGTCGGGACAGGGGCTACGAGCAGTACTTC	CASSRDRGYEQYF
TRBV9	.	.	TRBJ1-4	TGTGCCAGCAGCGTAGCTGGTCGACTTAATGAAAAACTGTTTTTT	CASSVAGRLNEKLFF
TRBV7-2	.	.	TRBJ2-7	TGTGCCAGCAGCTTAGCTTCGTCTACCCCCTACGAGCAGTACTTC	CASSLASSTPYEQYF
TRBV11-3	.	TRBD1	TRBJ2-3	TGTGCCAGCAGCATCCGGGACAGGGGCACAGATACGCAGTATTTT	CASSIRDRGTDTQYF
TRBV19	.	TRBD1	TRBJ1-5	TGTGCCAGTAGTATCAGACAGGGGAATCAGCCCCAGCATTTT	CASSIRQGNQPQHF
TRBV9	.	.	TRBJ2-3	TGTGCCAGCAGCGTAGATAGACAGGATACGCAGTATTTT	CASSVDRQDTQYF
TRBV6-5	.	TRBD1	TRBJ1-2	TGTGCCAGCAGCCCGCGGGGACAGGGGATTAAAGGCTACACCTTC	CASSPRGQGIKGYTF
TRBV7-9	.	TRBD1	TRBJ1-2	TGTGCCAGCAGCCCACGACAGGGTAACTATGGCTACACCTTC	CASSPRQGNYGYTF
TRBV25-1	.	TRBD2	TRBJ2-1	TGTGCCAGCTCCACCGGACTAGCGGGAGGGAGTGAGCAGTTCTTC	CASSTGLAGGSEQFF
TRBV19	.	.	TRBJ2-7	TGTGCCAGTAGTATAGGACAGCCCTACGAGCAGTACTTC	CASSIGQPYEQYF
TRBV29-1	.	TRBD1	TRBJ2-5	TGCAGCGTTGAACGGACAGGTCAAGAGACCCAGTACTTC	CSVERTGQETQYF
TRBV18	.	TRBD1	TRBJ1-4	TGTGCCAGCTCACGTGCACAGGGGCCGGATGAAAAACTGTTTTTT	CASSRAQGPDEKLFF
TRBV28	.	.	TRBJ2-1	TGTGCCAGCTTCGTTGGCGGGAAATCCTACAATGAGCAGTTCTTC	CASFVGGKSYNEQFF
TRBV6-5	.	.	TRBJ2-7	TGTGCCAGCAGTTCCTCCAGGGGAGTCGAGCAGTACTTC	CASSSSRGVEQYF
TRBV9	.	TRBD2	TRBJ2-1	TGTGCCAGCAGCGTAACTAGCGGGGCCTACAATGAGCAGTTCTTC	CASSVTSGAYNEQFF
TRBV11-2	.	.	TRBJ2-1	TGTGCCAGCACCCTAGCCGGGACCTACAATGAGCAGTTCTTC	CASTLAGTYNEQFF
TRBV7-9	.	.	TRBJ2-2	TGTGCCAGCAGCCAGCTGGTAGGGAGTCGGGGCGGGGAGCTGTTTTTT	CASSQLVGSRGGELFF
TRBV5-1	.	TRBD1	TRBJ2-3	TGCGCCAGCAGCCAGGGACAGCTCACAGATACGCAGTATTTT	CASSQGQLTDTQYF
TRBV19	.	.	TRBJ1-2	TGTGCCGCAAGCGTCCGGGATGCCTATGGCTACACCTTC	CAASVRDAYGYTF
TRBV7-2	.	TRBD2	TRBJ2-1	TGTGCCAGCAGCGTGCGGCGGGAGGAGGTCGGCAATGAGCAGTTCTTC	CASSVRREEVGNEQFF
TRBV5-1	.	TRBD1	TRBJ1-1	TGCGCCAGCAGCTTGTCCGGGACAGGGGGCACTGAAGCTTTCTTT	CASSLSGTGGTEAFF
TRBV19	.	TRBD1	TRBJ2-5	TGTGCCAGTACCCCCGGACAGGGGTGGATTTCACAAGAGACCCAGTACTTC	CASTPGQGWISQETQYF
TRBV30	.	.	TRBJ1-4	TGTGCCTGGAGTGCAGGGTATAATGAAAAACTGTTTTTT	CAWSAGYNEKLFF
TRBV5-4	.	.	TRBJ1-5	TGTGCCAGCAGCTTTTTCGGGAATCAGCCCCAGCATTTT	CASSFFGNQPQHF
TRBV6-5	.	.	TRBJ1-4	TGTGCCAGCAGTTACCGGACGTCCGTTGGTGAAAAACTGTTTTTT	CASSYRTSVGEKLFF
TRBV5-5	.	.	TRBJ2-7	TGTGCCAGCAGCTTTCTATACGAGCAGTACTTC	CASSFLYEQYF
TRBV7-3	.	TRBD2	TRBJ2-1	TGTGCCAGCAGCGTAACTGAGGGACTAGCGGGAGCTGAGCAGTTCTTC	CASSVTEGLAGAEQFF
TRBV9	.	.	TRBJ1-2	TGTGCCAGCAGTACAATGGACAGAGCTAACTATGGCTACACCTTC	CASSTMDRANYGYTF
TRBV28	.	.	TRBJ2-7	TGTGCCAGCAATGAGTTCGAGGTGCGCGAGCAGTACTTC	CASNEFEVREQYF
TRBV7-9	few	.	TRBJ1-5	TGTGCCAGCAGCTCCACAATCGGCAATCAGCCCCAGCATTTT	CASSSTIGNQPQHF